These 10 T cell receptor beta chains were all obtained from the same sample, sequenced in a study of blood T cells in healthy people across ages. Next came a second PCR, run for about 7 to 12 cycles, which used a sample-barcoded 5' primer along with a J-beta primer mix. TCRdb re-called the 5' RACE reads with MiXCR, one entry per CDR3 protein. The sample contains fewer than 950,000 distinct CDR3 sequences, roughly 34% of which appear only once. Sequenced: blood. These receptors were taken from a man aged 18 to 30 in good health.

The J gene is TRBJ2-1, the V gene TRBV4-3; 7 bases map to TRBD1. The J segment lost 10 bases and the V segment lost 0 bases, leaving 12 bases of the junction unmatched. CDR1 and CDR2 from the germline V gene are LGHNA and YSLEER. This CDR3 region has 16 residues. CDR3 amino acids: CASSQDYPGTALEQFF. The CDR3 coding sequence is TGCGCCAGCAGCCAAGATTATCCTGGGACAGCATTGGAGCAGTTCTTC.

The chain couples TRBV7-2 to TRBJ2-2, with unresolved D. This CDR3 has 15 residues. V was trimmed by 1 base and J by 4 bases, leaving 10 bases between them. Germline CDR1 is SGHTA and CDR2 is FQGNSA. The CDR3 protein is CASSLDLLSTGELFF. Here the CDR3 DNA reads TGTGCCAGCAGCTTAGATCTCCTGTCCACCGGGGAGCTGTTTTTT.

This clonotype was counted ten times or more. This rearrangement joins TRBV7-2 to TRBJ2-1; D gene unclear. V gave up 2 bases and J gave up 5 bases, with 7 bases separating them. This CDR3 has 13 amino acids. Germline V gene sequence: CDR1 SGHTA, CDR2 FQGNSA. CDR3 residues: CASSLTPHNEQFF. The CDR3 nucleotides are TGTGCCAGCAGCTTAACTCCCCACAATGAGCAGTTCTTC.

This clonotype has only a few counts. The chain has TRBV12-5 and TRBJ1-2, with unresolved D. The length of the CDR3 is 12 residues. V was shortened by 2 bases and J by 7 bases, with 8 bases between the two germline ends. The germline gives CDR1 LGHNT, CDR2 FRNRAP. DNA of the CDR3: TGTGCTAGTGGTTTGCATTGGGGTGGCTACACCTTC. Encoded protein: CASGLHWGGYTF.

In its sample, this clonotype was seen many times. V gene TRBV20-1 combines with J gene TRBJ2-3; D unclear. Looked up from germline, CDR1 is DFQATT and CDR2 is SNEGSKA (reference sequence). This CDR3 region has 15 residues. V was pared by 5 bases and J by 0 bases, with 15 bases between. DNA for the CDR3: TGCAGTGCTCCGCCCTTCCACACGAGCACAGATACGCAGTATTTT. Translating it yields CSAPPFHTSTDTQYF.

The V gene is TRBV9, the J gene TRBJ1-2; 7 nucleotides line up with TRBD1. With V trimmed by 2 bases and J by 1 base, 17 bases remained unmatched. Germline CDR1 and CDR2: SGDLS and YYNGEE. CDR3 length equals 19 residues. The chain's CDR3 is CASSVGPSLADRINYGYTF. CDR3 DNA: TGTGCCAGCAGCGTTGGGCCGTCCCTCGCGGACAGGATTAACTATGGCTACACCTTC.

As for this clonotype: One junction end does not reproduce the germline sequence, and a read error may be involved. The genes are TRBV4-1 and TRBJ2-3; possibly TRBD1 for D (5 bases). The CDR3 is made up of 19 amino acids. Germline-derived CDR1 and CDR2 are MGHRA and YSYEKL. The CDR3 region is CASSQDPGSSGPTTGTQYF. The CDR3 nucleotides are TGCGCCAGCAGCCAAGATCCAGGGTCGTCAGGGCCTACCACAGGTACGCAGTATTTT.

V is TRBV6-6 and J is TRBJ2-2; 10 bases are a match to TRBD1. This CDR3 is 16 amino acids long. The germline CDR1 and CDR2 sequences are MNHNY and SVGAGI (reference sequence). With V trimmed by 5 bases and J by 7 bases, 10 bases remained unmatched. CDR3 protein: CASSTRTGGYGGELFF. For the CDR3, the DNA is TGTGCCAGCAGTACCCGGACAGGGGGTTACGGCGGGGAGCTGTTTTTT.

This clonotype was counted ten times or more. This sequence joins TRBV5-1 and TRBJ2-3; TRBD2 matches at 10 bases. The junction had 4 bases not matched to a gene; V was cut back by 4 bases and J by 2 bases. The CDR3 has 15 residues. Germline V gene lookup returns CDR1 SGHRS and CDR2 YFSETQ. The CDR3 is CASSQSGGDTDTQYF. DNA for the CDR3: TGCGCCAGCAGCCAAAGCGGGGGGGACACAGATACGCAGTATTTT.

This clonotype was recorded at least ten times. The chain links TRBV5-1 to TRBJ2-1, with D perhaps TRBD2 (6 bases). Between the trimmed V and J ends, which lost 4 bases and 5 bases, there was a span of 10 bases. This CDR3 is built from 13 residues. Per the germline V gene, CDR1 is SGHRS and CDR2 is YFSETQ. The CDR3 DNA reads as TGCGCCAGCAGCCAGGGACTTGACAATGAGCAGTTCTTC. Amino acids: CASSQGLDNEQFF.